This TCR beta chain emerged from a study of PD-1 blockade in mismatch repair-deficient tumors. Across the whole study: Patients had about 13 mismatch repair-deficient cancer types and were previously treated and progressing. The study's findings and limits: After pembrolizumab, tumor-resident clones rose rapidly, then generally contracted before radiologic responses.

Some clones are missing from TCRdb's copy, which holds only in-frame ones; the method was immunoSEQ multiplex PCR. Of about 100,000 clones listed, 65% to 85% were seen once; the top ten hold roughly 6.3%. CDR1 LNHNV and CDR2 YYDKDF come from the germline V gene (reference sequence). The V end was cut by 2 bases, the J end by 4 bases, with 17 bases between. The CDR3 contains 16 residues. For this clone: Its antigen is not known.

Every patient had mismatch repair deficiency by PCR or immunohistochemistry. This TCR derives from an adult with mismatch repair-deficient cancer. This material consisted of peripheral blood, taken approximately 35 weeks after starting pembrolizumab. This chain joins TRBV15 and TRBJ2-5; D is ambiguous. The DNA of the CDR3 is TGTGCCACCAGCAGACAAGACAACCCCATAGGAGAGACCCAGTACTTC. This sequence encodes CATSRQDNPIGETQYF.